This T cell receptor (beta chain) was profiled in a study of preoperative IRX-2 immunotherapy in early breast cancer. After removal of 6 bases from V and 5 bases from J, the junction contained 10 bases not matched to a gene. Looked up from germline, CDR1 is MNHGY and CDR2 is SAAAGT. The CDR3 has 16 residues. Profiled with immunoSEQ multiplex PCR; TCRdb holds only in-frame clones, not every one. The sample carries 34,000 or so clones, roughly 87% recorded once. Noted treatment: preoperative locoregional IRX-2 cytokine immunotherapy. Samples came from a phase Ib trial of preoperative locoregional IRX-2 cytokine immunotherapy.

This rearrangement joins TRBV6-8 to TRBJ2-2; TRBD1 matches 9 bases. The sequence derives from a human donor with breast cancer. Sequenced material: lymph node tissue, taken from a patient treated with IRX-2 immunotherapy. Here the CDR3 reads CASRAPGQGMTGELFF. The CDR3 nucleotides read TGTGCCAGCAGGGCCCCGGGACAGGGTATGACCGGGGAGCTGTTTTTT.